Below, 30 T cell receptor beta chains from the same sample are listed, as sequenced in a study of CD8 T cells in ankylosing spondylitis. TCRdb used MiXCR to reprocess the 5' RACE reads, holding one entry per CDR3 protein. The sample holds 300,000 to 350,000 distinct CDR3 sequences, about 20% seen once. Sequencing input: blood, either unsorted or a sorted T cell fraction (not recorded which). The source of these receptors is a female donor with ankylosing spondylitis or in good health (not recorded which).

This clonotype has only a few counts. This chain connects TRBV30 to TRBJ1-4; D ambiguous. From germline, CDR1 is GTSNPN and CDR2 SVGIG (reference sequence). V was trimmed by 1 base and J by 10 bases, leaving 10 bases between them. The CDR3 spans 12 residues. This CDR3 reads CAWSGALGKLFF. As DNA, the CDR3 is TGTGCCTGGAGTGGAGCCTTGGGAAAACTGTTTTTT.

The rearrangement uses TRBV11-3 and TRBJ2-3, with D uncertain. The V end was cut by 3 bases, the J end by 4 bases, with 11 bases between. Germline lookup yields CDR1 SGHNT and CDR2 YENEEA. The CDR3 is 14 residues long. CDR3: CASSLTPLADTQYF. As DNA, the CDR3 is TGTGCCAGCAGCTTGACGCCCCTCGCAGATACGCAGTATTTT.

There are many counts of this clonotype. As DNA, the CDR3 is TGTGCCAGCAGCTTGGGGGGGGACAATCAGCCCCAGCATTTT. It encodes CASSLGGDNQPQHF. V and J are TRBV7-2 and TRBJ1-5; weak D call: TRBD1 (5 bases). This CDR3 contains 14 residues. Deletions cut 3 bases from V and 3 bases from J, with 9 bases between. Germline V gives CDR1 SGHTA, CDR2 FQGNSA. Filled out from reference TRBV7-2 and TRBJ1-5, the complete variable domain reads GAGVSQSPSNKVTEKGKDVELRCDPISGHTALYWYRQSLGQGLEFLIYFQGNSAPDKSGLPSDRFSAERTGGSVSTLTIQRTQQEDSAVYLCASSLGGDNQPQHFGDGTRLSIL.

This clonotype has just a few counts. The chain's CDR3 is CASSSQGSNTEAFF. In nucleotides, the CDR3 is TGTGCCAGCAGTTCACAGGGCTCGAACACTGAAGCTTTCTTT. The V gene is TRBV6-2 or TRBV6-3, the J gene TRBJ1-1; D perhaps matches TRBD1 (6 bases). Looked up from germline, CDR1 is MNHEY and CDR2 is SVGEGT. The V end lost 4 bases, the J end lost 1 base, and 10 bases lay between the germline ends. The CDR3 runs to 14 residues.

This sequence joins TRBV7-2 and TRBJ2-3; D uncertain. V lost 1 base to trimming and J lost 2 bases, with 7 bases between them. Per the germline V gene, CDR1 is SGHTA and CDR2 is FQGNSA. The CDR3 extends over 14 amino acids. The chain's CDR3 is CASSLVVFTDTQYF. The CDR3 region has the DNA TGTGCCAGCAGCTTAGTAGTTTTCACAGATACGCAGTATTTT.

This clonotype was found a few times. The chain is built from TRBV29-1 and TRBJ2-7; 8 nucleotides align to TRBD1. Germline trimming cut 7 bases from V and 1 base from J; bases unmatched to any gene: 9. The CDR3 spans 14 residues. In germline, CDR1 is SQVTM, CDR2 ANQGSEA. DNA of the CDR3: TGCAGCGGACTGGGGACAGGCGCGTCCTACGAGCAGTACTTC. This sequence encodes CSGLGTGASYEQYF.

V and J are TRBV20-1 and TRBJ2-3; 8 nucleotides match TRBD2. Germline lookup yields CDR1 DFQATT and CDR2 SNEGSKA (reference sequence). V was clipped by 6 bases and J by 1 base; unmatched bases: 6. CDR3 length equals 14 residues. The CDR3 is CSATRRGGTDTQYF. The CDR3 DNA reads TGCAGTGCCACGCGGCGGGGGGGCACAGATACGCAGTATTTT.

This clonotype was seen ten or more times. The chain combines TRBV29-1 with TRBJ1-1; 7 positions agree with TRBD1. V lost 7 bases and J lost 6; bases outside the gene matches: 11. Per germline, CDR1 SQVTM and CDR2 ANQGSEA. CDR3 length: 13 amino acids. The CDR3 nucleotides read TGCAGCGCAAGACAGGGTCGGTACGCTGAAGCTTTCTTT. Its translation: CSARQGRYAEAFF.

This clonotype was detected only a few times. The DNA for the CDR3 is TGCAGTGCTAGCCAGGGCGAACCCTATGGCTACACCTTC. Translation gives CSASQGEPYGYTF. The genes are TRBV20-1 and TRBJ1-2; D is possibly TRBD1 (5 bases). In germline, CDR1 is DFQATT, CDR2 SNEGSKA (reference sequence). This CDR3 comprises 13 residues. V gave up 3 bases and J gave up 4 bases, with 12 bases separating them.

Many counts were recorded for this clonotype. The CDR3 protein is CASSRASTGSVSEQFF. CDR3 nucleotides: TGCGCCAGCAGCCGCGCCTCGACAGGTAGTGTCAGCGAGCAGTTCTTC. V usage is TRBV5-1 and J usage is TRBJ2-1; TRBD1 is a possible D gene (6 bases). Per the germline V gene, CDR1 is SGHRS and CDR2 is YFSETQ. The CDR3 is 16 residues long. V gave up 4 bases and J gave up 10 bases, with 24 bases separating them.

The rearrangement uses TRBV7-9 and TRBJ2-5; 8 bases align to TRBD2. Trimming cost V 1 base and J 1 base; bases outside gene matches: 2. CDR1 is SEHNR, CDR2 FQNEAQ, per germline (reference sequence). This CDR3 has 15 residues. This CDR3 is CASSLGTSSQETQYF. DNA of the CDR3: TGTGCCAGCAGCTTAGGGACTAGCAGCCAAGAGACCCAGTACTTC. Based on the CDR3 plus reference TRBV7-9 and TRBJ2-5, the full variable domain is DTGVSQNPRHKITKRGQNVTFRCDPISEHNRLYWYRQTLGQGPEFLTYFQNEAQLEKSRLLSDRFSAERPKGSFSTLEIQRTEQGDSAMYLCASSLGTSSQETQYFGPGTRLLVL.

The V gene is TRBV6-5, the J gene TRBJ1-1, with D possibly being TRBD1 (5 bases). From germline, CDR1 is MNHEY and CDR2 SVGAGI. V was shortened by 2 bases and J by 5 bases, with 21 bases between the two germline ends. The CDR3 length is 17 residues. The CDR3 DNA reads as TGTGCCAGCAGTTACGCCGTCGGCACGGGACGGAGGACTGAAGCTTTCTTT. This encodes CASSYAVGTGRRTEAFF.

This clonotype was picked up a small number of times. The chain joins TRBV3-1 to TRBJ2-5; 7 positions match TRBD1. The CDR3 sequence is 17 residues long. Per the germline V gene, CDR1 is LGHDT and CDR2 is YNNKEL (reference sequence). V trimming: 0 bases; J trimming: 2 bases; junction bases outside the gene matches: 9. The CDR3 here is CASSQDDRGRAQETQYF. Here the CDR3 DNA reads TGTGCCAGCAGCCAAGATGATAGGGGGCGGGCTCAAGAGACCCAGTACTTC.

In this sample, this clonotype turned up a few times. The chain recombines TRBV10-2 with TRBJ2-1; 15 bases are a match to TRBD2. Trimming removed 5 bases from V and 8 bases from J; junction bases left unmatched: 7. Germline CDR1 reads WSHSY; CDR2 reads SAAADI. This CDR3 has 16 amino acids. The CDR3 protein is CASSYGTSGRRDEQFF. The CDR3 coding sequence is TGCGCCAGCAGTTATGGGACTAGCGGGAGGAGGGATGAGCAGTTCTTC.

This chain links TRBV7-2 with TRBJ2-2, with 8 bases fitting TRBD1. With 3 bases clipped from V and 2 bases from J, the junction kept 5 bases outside the gene matches. The CDR3 has 16 amino acids. CDR1 is SGHTA, CDR2 FQGNSA, per germline. This CDR3 is CASSFHRGTNTGELFF. CDR3 bases: TGTGCCAGCAGCTTTCACAGGGGGACCAACACCGGGGAGCTGTTTTTT.

This clonotype has a count of ten or more. The chain carries TRBV7-8 and TRBJ1-5; TRBD1 matches 7 bases. The CDR3 extends over 13 amino acids. Trimming removed 5 bases from V and 4 bases from J; junction bases left unmatched: 2. The V gene's germline CDR1 is SGHVS and CDR2 FQNEAQ. The CDR3 nucleotides are TGTGCCAGCAGCCGGGACAGAAATCAGCCCCAGCATTTT. This sequence encodes CASSRDRNQPQHF.

The chain links TRBV7-3 to TRBJ1-1; tentative D call: TRBD1 (5 bases). Trimming took 1 base from V and 1 from J, leaving 10 bases between them. This CDR3 is 15 amino acids long. CDR1 and CDR2 (germline): SGHTA, FQGTGA. The CDR3 sequence is CASSLMPQGNTEAFF. CDR3 coding DNA: TGTGCCAGCAGCTTAATGCCCCAGGGGAACACTGAAGCTTTCTTT.

As DNA, the CDR3 is TGTGCCAGCAGTATCGGACGGTCTTACGAGCAGTACTTC. The encoded protein is CASSIGRSYEQYF. The rearrangement uses TRBV12-3 or TRBV12-4 and TRBJ2-7; D gene uncertain. Trimming took off 5 bases at V and 4 bases at J, with 12 bases between the two ends. CDR3 length: 13 residues.

This clonotype occurred a few times. V and J are TRBV25-1 and TRBJ2-1; TRBD2 matches 10 bases. Unmatched junction bases numbered 6, after V lost 4 bases and J lost 6 bases. The CDR3 is 15 residues long. Germline values: CDR1 MGHDK, CDR2 SYGVNS. Written as DNA, the CDR3 is TGTGCCAGCAGTGGTCGGGCTAGCGGGGGCAATGAGCAGTTCTTC. This translates into CASSGRASGGNEQFF.

In its sample, this clonotype was seen many times. The rearrangement uses TRBV12-3 or TRBV12-4 and TRBJ2-6, with TRBD1 matching over 10 bases. Unmatched junction bases numbered 3, after V lost 6 bases and J lost 4 bases. The CDR3 loop spans 15 amino acids. CDR3 DNA sequence: TGTGCCAGCAGCAGACAGGGGGCCGGGGCCAACGTCCTGACTTTC. It codes for CASSRQGAGANVLTF.

This chain connects TRBV12-3 or TRBV12-4 to TRBJ2-1; D call uncertain. The CDR3 sequence is 13 residues long. V was cut by 1 base and J by 5 bases, with 6 bases left in between. CDR3 nucleotides: TGTGCCAGCAGTTTAGACGCCAACAATGAGCAGTTCTTC. Protein sequence: CASSLDANNEQFF.

This clonotype has at least ten counts. The chain carries TRBV12-3 or TRBV12-4 and TRBJ2-3; 12 bases match TRBD2. J gave up 2 bases and V 6 bases, and 6 bases lay outside the gene matches. The length of the CDR3 is 16 residues. This CDR3 reads CASSLRTSGITDTQYF. CDR3 coding DNA: TGTGCCAGCAGCCTGAGGACTAGCGGGATCACAGATACGCAGTATTTT.

This clonotype appeared many times. The chain recombines TRBV29-1 with TRBJ2-7, with D perhaps TRBD2 (5 bases). This CDR3 spans 11 amino acids. CDR1 and CDR2 from the germline V gene are SQVTM and ANQGSEA. The V end lost 4 bases, the J end lost 7 bases, and 11 bases lay between the germline ends. For the CDR3, the DNA is TGCAGCGTTGTTGAGGGTTGGGAGCAGTACTTC. Translated: CSVVEGWEQYF.

This clonotype turned up a few times. The junction and the germline gene differ at one end; a read error may be behind it. V and J are TRBV6-1 and TRBJ2-5; 7 bases agree with TRBD2. This CDR3 spans 13 amino acids. Germline CDR1 is MNHNS and CDR2 is SASEGT. CDR3 in DNA: TGTGCCAGCAGTAAAGCGGGAACGGAGACCCAGTACTTC. Protein product: CASSKAGTETQYF.

The chain is built from TRBV7-2 and TRBJ2-7; D unresolved. CDR3 length: 15 amino acids. The germline V gene has CDR1 SGHTA and CDR2 FQGNSA. V lost 2 bases and J lost 0, with 11 bases in between. This CDR3 reads CASSLSRSYSYEQYF. The CDR3 bases are TGTGCCAGCAGCTTAAGCCGGTCATACTCCTACGAGCAGTACTTC.

V and J are TRBV20-1 and TRBJ1-2; tentative D call: TRBD1 (5 bases). CDR1 and CDR2 from the germline V gene are DFQATT and SNEGSKA (reference sequence). The V end was cut by 6 bases, the J end by 3 bases, with 8 bases between. The CDR3 sequence is 11 residues long. As DNA, the CDR3 is TGCAGTGCCGGGACGGACTATGGCTACACCTTC. It translates to CSAGTDYGYTF.

As DNA, the CDR3 is TGTGCCAGCAGCCAACGACTAGCTAAGCCCGGGGCCAACGTCCTGACTTTC. Translating gives CASSQRLAKPGANVLTF. The rearrangement links TRBV3-1 to TRBJ2-6, with 7 bases identical to TRBD2. Looked up from germline, CDR1 is LGHDT and CDR2 is YNNKEL (reference sequence). Germline trimming cut 2 bases from V and 4 bases from J; bases unmatched to any gene: 8. The CDR3 has 17 residues.

CDR3 protein: CATSRDWTDTQYF. CDR3 DNA: TGTGCCACCAGCAGAGATTGGACAGATACGCAGTATTTT. The chain employs TRBV15 and TRBJ2-3; D gene ambiguous. The CDR3 length is 13 residues. In germline, CDR1 is LNHNV, CDR2 YYDKDF (reference sequence). V was pared by 0 bases and J by 3 bases, with 4 bases between. Full variable domain (outside the CDR3, taken from reference TRBV15 and TRBJ2-3): DAMVIQNPRYQVTQFGKPVTLSCSQTLNHNVMYWYQQKSSQAPKLLFHYYDKDFNNEADTPDNFQSRRPNTSFCFLDIRSPGLGDTAMYLCATSRDWTDTQYFGPGTRLTVL.

In this sample, this clonotype turned up a few times. The rearrangement uses TRBV20-1 and TRBJ2-7; 11 bases are a match to TRBD2. V lost 6 bases to trimming and J lost 0 bases; unmatched junction nucleotides: 4. The germline V gene encodes CDR1 DFQATT and CDR2 SNEGSKA (reference sequence). This CDR3 contains 14 residues. This chain's CDR3 is CSAPGLADSYEQYF. The CDR3 nucleotides read TGCAGTGCGCCGGGACTAGCGGACTCCTACGAGCAGTACTTC.

This sequence joins TRBV7-3 and TRBJ2-1; TRBD2 agrees at 12 bases. V lost 5 bases and J lost 7; bases outside the gene matches: 9. This CDR3 is built from 16 residues. Germline values: CDR1 SGHTA, CDR2 FQGTGA. CDR3 sequence (DNA): TGTGCCAGCAGCACGGTGACTAGCGGGAGCAGAAATGAGCAGTTCTTC. Residues: CASSTVTSGSRNEQFF.